This TCR beta chain stems from a study of identical twins. The study's findings and limits: Models underestimated how often monozygotic twins shared out-of-frame TCR alpha. Cord blood's abundant beta clonotypes had fewer insertions, unlike memory repertoires.

The CDR3 covers 15 residues. V lost 5 bases and J 1 base, leaving 14 bases between the germline ends. Only a few counts were recorded for this clonotype. The antigen is not known. TCRdb itself ran the 5' RACE reads through MiXCR, one entry per CDR3 protein. The sample carries 1.5 million to 2 million distinct CDR3 sequences, around 33% recorded once. The receptor comes from a newborn girl in good health. The sample comprised cord blood. The rearrangement uses TRBV12-3 or TRBV12-4 and TRBJ2-5, with no clear D. In DNA, the CDR3 is TGTGCCAGCAGTCCTGGGTCTGTCCCCCAAGAGACCCAGTACTTC. It translates to CASSPGSVPQETQYF.